The T cell receptor beta chain under discussion was sequenced for a study of blood T cell repertoires in COVID-19. Study background: Samples of COVID-19 (acute and convalescent) were obtained from the United States, Italy and Spain. T cells, B-cell-depleted T cells, or PBMCs supplied cDNA or gDNA.

V shed 3 bases and J shed 0 bases, with 11 bases lying between them. Germline values: CDR1 SGDLS, CDR2 YYNGEE. This CDR3 spans 15 amino acids. Enrolled during active infection, Seattle patients were then followed longitudinally. Original analysis: Amplification of reference gene primers provided the estimated nucleated cell counts. The method was immunoSEQ multiplex PCR; TCRdb's version includes in-frame clones alone and lacks a portion of them. V and J calls and clone size come straight from that table; D and trimming were deduced from the DNA. The sample yields 69,000 or so clones, about four fifths seen once.

The sample consisted of peripheral blood. This chain links TRBV9 with TRBJ2-3; a weak D match, TRBD2 (6 bases). The source is a man in his fifties or sixties with COVID-19, enrolled during active disease. For the CDR3, the DNA is TGTGCCAGCAGCGCACTAGCTTCTAGCACAGATACGCAGTATTTT. Its protein product is CASSALASSTDTQYF. Based on the CDR3 plus reference TRBV9 and TRBJ2-3, the full variable domain is DSGVTQTPKHLITATGQRVTLRCSPRSGDLSVYWYQQSLDQGLQFLIQYYNGEERAKGNILERFSAQQFPDLHSELNLSSLELGDSALYFCASSALASSTDTQYFGPGTRLTVL.